A selection of T cell receptor beta chains follows, all from one sample in a study of blood T cells in healthy people across ages. Each CDR3 protein is one row after TCRdb ran MiXCR on the 5' RACE reads. The table includes under 850,000 distinct CDR3 sequences, roughly 35% detected once. Specimen: blood. The receptors shown here come from a man younger than 35 in good health. Each CDR3 is given with its conserved first and last residue. D genes are given only for firm matches. Not all rows give a size; the values are once, few, many and, for expanded clones, a class.

abundance	v_gene	j_gene	d_gene	CDR3nt	CDR3aa
few	TRBV6-1	TRBJ1-1	-	TGTGCCAGCAGCCCCTTTAGGGACGGAGGGCCGGGTGGAACTGAAGCTTTCTTT	CASSPFRDGGPGGTEAFF
-	TRBV4-2	TRBJ1-6	TRBD1	TGTGCCAGCAGCCAAGATGGCGACAGGGCAAACCCAGAACTCCACTTT	CASSQDGDRANPELHF
-	TRBV27	TRBJ1-5	-	TGTGCCAGCAGTTTATACCAGGCTGGCAATCAGCCCCAGCATTTT	CASSLYQAGNQPQHF
-	TRBV7-2	TRBJ1-2	-	TGTGCCAGCAGCTTAAGCGCAGGAATCAACTATGGCTACACCTTC	CASSLSAGINYGYTF
-	TRBV4-2	TRBJ2-7	-	TGTGCCAATGTGCAACCGTCTCACAGTCCCCACGAGCAGTACTTC	CANVQPSHSPHEQYF
-	TRBV6-2/TRBV6-3	TRBJ1-3	-	TGTGCCAGCAGTTATTACTCGACCGGGCGATTGGAAAACACCATATATTTT	CASSYYSTGRLENTIYF
many	TRBV20-1	TRBJ2-7	-	TGCAGTGCTAGAGATCAAAGGTACTACGAGCAGTACTTC	CSARDQRYYEQYF
-	TRBV5-6	TRBJ1-5	-	TGTGCCAGCAGCTTTTACCAGACTCTTGGGACCCAGCATTTT	CASSFYQTLGTQHF
-	TRBV20-1	TRBJ1-5	TRBD1	TGCAGTGCTAGAAAAAAGGGGACAGGGGTACGTCGGGATCAGCCCCAGCATTTT	CSARKKGTGVRRDQPQHF
-	TRBV21-1	TRBJ2-3	-	TGTGCCAGCAGCAAAAGGGACAGGTCTAGCACAGATACGCAGTATTTT	CASSKRDRSSTDTQYF
-	TRBV6-2/TRBV6-3	TRBJ1-3	-	TGTGCCAGCAGTTACCTCGGCCTGGGGTCTGGAAACACCATATATTTT	CASSYLGLGSGNTIYF
-	TRBV7-2	TRBJ2-5	TRBD1	TGTGCCAGCAGCTTTCCGGGACAGGGGGCTACAGAGACCCAGTACTTC	CASSFPGQGATETQYF
-	TRBV12-3/TRBV12-4	TRBJ2-2	-	TGTGCCGGCGTAACACAAACGGCACCCTCGGGCACCGGGGAGCTGTTTTTT	CAGVTQTAPSGTGELFF
many	TRBV20-1	TRBJ2-1	-	TGCAGTGCTCTCCCGTACCTTTCCTACAATGAGCAGTTCTTC	CSALPYLSYNEQFF
few	TRBV10-3	TRBJ2-7	-	TGTGCCATCAGTGAGTATGGGGGCTACGAGCAGTACTTC	CAISEYGGYEQYF
few	TRBV6-1	TRBJ2-7	-	TGTGCCAGCAGCAGGGACATAAGTGGCGAGCAGTACTTC	CASSRDISGEQYF
-	TRBV5-5	TRBJ2-7	-	TGTACCAGCAGGATATATTTTGCAGGCGGGGATCTCTCCTACGAGCAGTACTTC	CTSRIYFAGGDLSYEQYF
-	TRBV6-5	TRBJ2-2	-	TGTGCCAGCAGTCTAGAGTCCGGCGGGGAGCTGTTTTTT	CASSLESGGELFF
few	TRBV15	TRBJ2-1	-	TGTGCCACCAGCAGAGAGGGGCGTGAGCAGTTCTTC	CATSREGREQFF
few	TRBV12-3/TRBV12-4	TRBJ1-6	-	TGTGCCAGCAGTTTAGCGTGGACGGGGCGCTTCGTAAATAATTCACCCCTCCACTTT	CASSLAWTGRFVNNSPLHF
many	TRBV20-1	TRBJ2-1	TRBD1	TGCAGTGCTAGAGATCCGGGACAGGGCCACTACAATGAGCAGTTCTTC	CSARDPGQGHYNEQFF
few	TRBV9	TRBJ1-2	TRBD1	TGTGCCAGCAGCGTGGGGACAGGAGACAACTATGGCTACACCTTC	CASSVGTGDNYGYTF
-	TRBV7-2	TRBJ2-7	TRBD2	TGTGCCAGCAGCTTAGGGACTAGTCGCGGCTCCTACGAGCAGTACTTC	CASSLGTSRGSYEQYF
-	TRBV24-1	TRBJ2-7	TRBD1	TGTGCCACCAGTGATTCAGTGACAGGGCCCAATGAGCAGTACTTC	CATSDSVTGPNEQYF
-	TRBV4-2	TRBJ2-7	-	TGTGCCAGCAGCCAGGCTGCAGCGTCCTACAATGAGCAGTACTTC	CASSQAAASYNEQYF
many	TRBV5-1	TRBJ2-1	TRBD1	TGCGCCAGCAGCTTGCCGGGACAGGTTAGCTCGAGCTCCTACAATGAGCAGTTCTTC	CASSLPGQVSSSSYNEQFF